Sequencing of this T cell receptor (beta chain) was carried out in a study of Tregs in tolerant kidney transplant recipients. V was pared by 5 bases and J by 6 bases, with 23 bases between. The CDR3 spans 16 residues. The germline CDR1 and CDR2 sequences are SEHNR and FQNEAQ (reference sequence). Profiling relied on immunoSEQ multiplex PCR, and the TCRdb table lists in-frame clones only, not all of them. The profile shows about 110,000 clones, 90% of them singletons. The TCR was taken from a human donor who received a combined kidney and bone marrow transplant. The chain recombines TRBV7-9 with TRBJ2-7; possibly TRBD1 for D (6 bases). The sequenced sample was CD4+ T cells from blood, obtained before the transplant. The CDR3 bases are TGTGCCAGCAGCCCCATACTCGGGACACCTGTTAGCGAGCAGTACTTC. Translated, it gives CASSPILGTPVSEQYF.